This T cell receptor (beta chain) stems from a study of shared clonotypes between healthy human individuals. Points from the study as a whole: The sole specimen, blood, was sampled, and tissue repertoires likely differ.

Genomic DNA (from each subset) was split evenly across several immunoSEQ plates. Sequenced by immunoSEQ multiplex PCR; TCRdb stores in-frame clones only, minus some. The sample carries 550,000 to 750,000 clones, about 95% recorded once. As for this clone: Its antigen is as yet unknown.

Selected positively for CCR7 and CD45RO-negative, naive CD8 cells excluded terminally differentiated effector memory CD45RA+ cells. Germline CDR1 LNHDA, CDR2 SQIVND (reference sequence). The CDR3 runs 12 residues. Trimming shortened V by 3 bases and J by 7 bases, and 6 bases separated the two germline ends. The sequencing input was naive CD8+ T cells sorted from blood. V and J are TRBV19 and TRBJ2-2; D call uncertain. This clonotype was obtained from a woman aged 25 to 45 in good health. CDR3 DNA: TGTGCCAGTAGTATTGATAACGGGGAGCTGTTTTTT. It is translated as CASSIDNGELFF.